This passage covers 24 T cell receptor beta chains from one sample sequenced in a study of T cells in localized non-small cell lung cancer. Libraries were prepared by immunoSEQ multiplex PCR; TCRdb keeps only in-frame clonotypes and omits some of them. The data contain under 9,000 clones, more than 75% of them singletons. The material sequenced was peripheral blood, taken before any cancer treatment. The receptors originated from an older male donor with stage III lung adenocarcinoma.

The V and J genes are TRBV11-2 and TRBJ1-2; 7 nucleotides align to TRBD1. The CDR3 consists of 12 residues. V dropped 3 bases and J dropped 8; count of bases not matched to a gene: 3. CDR1 and CDR2 (germline): SGHAT, FQNNGV. The CDR3 loop reads CASSFSGGGYTF. The CDR3 bases are TGTGCCAGCAGCTTCTCAGGGGGAGGCTACACCTTC.

The gene calls are TRBV10-3 and TRBJ1-1; tentative D call: TRBD1 (5 bases). The CDR3 runs to 14 residues. Germline lookup yields CDR1 ENHRY and CDR2 SYGVKD. V lost 3 bases, J lost 4 bases, and 12 bases lay in between. In DNA, the CDR3 is TGTGCCATCAGTGACTGGACACCGAGCACTGAAGCTTTCTTT. Amino acids: CAISDWTPSTEAFF.

The rearrangement links TRBV9 to TRBJ1-3; 7 bases fit TRBD1. The junction had 2 bases not matched to a gene; V was cut back by 0 bases and J by 2 bases. Germline V lookup: CDR1 SGDLS, CDR2 YYNGEE. There are 15 residues in the CDR3. CDR3 coding DNA: TGTGCCAGCAGCGTAGCACAGGGGACTGGAAACACCATATATTTT. Encoded protein: CASSVAQGTGNTIYF. The variable domain in full, with the rest retrieved from reference TRBV9 and TRBJ1-3, is DSGVTQTPKHLITATGQRVTLRCSPRSGDLSVYWYQQSLDQGLQFLIQYYNGEERAKGNILERFSAQQFPDLHSELNLSSLELGDSALYFCASSVAQGTGNTIYFGEGSWLTVV.

This clone was counted only a few times. This chain's CDR3 is CASSVTGTGGRGQETQYF. The CDR3 nucleotides read TGTGCCAGCAGCGTAACCGGGACAGGGGGCCGGGGTCAAGAGACCCAGTACTTC. V is TRBV9 and J is TRBJ2-5, with TRBD1 matching 12 bases. This CDR3 region has 18 residues. The junction had 9 bases not matched to a gene; V was cut back by 1 base and J by 2 bases. From germline, CDR1 is SGDLS and CDR2 YYNGEE.

The chain's CDR3 is CASRRNTDTQYF. The CDR3 DNA reads as TGTGCCAGTAGAAGGAACACAGATACGCAGTATTTT. The rearrangement joins TRBV19 to TRBJ2-3; D ambiguous. V lost 6 bases to trimming and J lost 2 bases, with 6 bases between them. This CDR3 region has 12 residues. Germline CDR1 reads LNHDA; CDR2 reads SQIVND (reference sequence).

The rearrangement joins TRBV28 to TRBJ1-5; TRBD1 matches 8 bases. The length of the CDR3 is 16 residues. Germline CDR1 reads MDHEN; CDR2 reads SYDVKM. V gave up 5 bases and J gave up 4 bases; unmatched junction bases: 10. The CDR3 DNA follows: TGTGCCAGCAGTGCACTCGACAGGGGACGGAATCAGCCCCAGCATTTT. Its translation is CASSALDRGRNQPQHF. The full variable domain, with the rest looked up from reference TRBV28 and TRBJ1-5, is DVKVTQSSRYLVKRTGEKVFLECVQDMDHENMFWYRQDPGLGLRLIYFSYDVKMKEKGDIPEGYSVSREKKERFSLILESASTNQTSMYLCASSALDRGRNQPQHFGDGTRLSIL.

The chain uses TRBV7-9 and TRBJ1-2; 7 bases agree with TRBD1. Germline CDR1 reads SEHNR; CDR2 reads FQNEAQ (reference sequence). The CDR3 is made up of 14 amino acids. Trimming removed 6 bases from V and 6 bases from J; junction bases left unmatched: 10. In nucleotides, the CDR3 is TGTGCCAGCAGTCCGACAGGGAGGAACAATGGCTACACCTTC. Its translation: CASSPTGRNNGYTF.

This clone has a single count. The J gene is TRBJ1-2, the V gene TRBV5-4; D not resolved. Looked up from germline, CDR1 is SGHNT and CDR2 is YYREEE (reference sequence). The CDR3 runs 14 residues. Between the trimmed V and J ends, which lost 4 bases and 7 bases, there was a span of 17 bases. This CDR3 is CASSLLSESSGYTF. CDR3 DNA: TGTGCCAGCAGCCTCCTATCTGAGTCCTCTGGCTACACCTTC. Drawing the rest from reference TRBV5-4 and TRBJ1-2, the complete variable domain is ETGVTQSPTHLIKTRGQQVTLRCSSQSGHNTVSWYQQALGQGPQFIFQYYREEENGRGNFPPRFSGLQFPNYSSELNVNALELDDSALYLCASSLLSESSGYTFGSGTRLTVV.

The chain joins TRBV4-2 to TRBJ2-1; D not resolved. The CDR3 sequence is 16 residues long. V gave up 0 bases and J gave up 0 bases, with 9 bases separating them. The germline gives CDR1 LGHNA, CDR2 YNFKEQ. Written as DNA, the CDR3 is TGTGCCAGCAGCCAAGAACATACGAGCTCCTACAATGAGCAGTTCTTC. Encoded protein: CASSQEHTSSYNEQFF.

The genes are TRBV2 and TRBJ1-5, with 7 bases that match TRBD1. The J segment lost 6 bases and the V segment lost 6 bases, leaving 8 bases of the junction unmatched. CDR3 length equals 14 residues. Germline V lookup: CDR1 SNHLY, CDR2 FYNNEI. The CDR3 loop reads CASREQGNGQPQHF. The DNA of the CDR3 is TGTGCCAGCAGGGAACAGGGGAATGGTCAGCCCCAGCATTTT.

The rearrangement uses TRBV2 and TRBJ2-7; a weak D match, TRBD2 (6 bases). CDR1 is SNHLY, CDR2 FYNNEI, per germline. The V end was cut by 6 bases, the J end by 7 bases, with 16 bases between. CDR3 length equals 13 residues. CDR3 amino acids: CASRRSGSGEQYF. The CDR3 region has the DNA TGTGCCAGCAGGAGAAGCGGGTCTGGGGAGCAGTACTTC. The variable domain in full, completed from reference TRBV2 and TRBJ2-7, reads EPEVTQTPSHQVTQMGQEVILRCVPISNHLYFYWYRQILGQKVEFLVSFYNNEISEKSEIFDDQFSVERPDGSNFTLKIRSTKLEDSAMYFCASRRSGSGEQYFGPGTRLTVT.

In DNA, the CDR3 is TGTGCCAGCAGCTTAATTTGGCGGGGGGGCCACGATGAGCAGTTCTTC. It codes for CASSLIWRGGHDEQFF. The V and J genes are TRBV7-6 and TRBJ2-1; 9 positions match TRBD2. CDR1 is SGHVS and CDR2 is FNYEAQ in the germline V gene. There are 16 residues in the CDR3. V was pared by 2 bases and J by 8 bases, with 10 bases of the junction left unmatched.

The gene calls are TRBV20-1 and TRBJ2-5; D may correspond to TRBD1 or TRBD2 (5 bases each). The germline V and J ends were trimmed by 8 bases and 10 bases, with 17 bases remaining between them. Germline assignment: CDR1 DFQATT and CDR2 SNEGSKA (reference sequence). This CDR3 comprises 11 residues. Here the CDR3 reads CSSGPESYQYF. CDR3 nucleotide sequence: TGCAGTTCGGGACCCGAGTCGTACCAGTACTTC.

The chain is built from TRBV6-4 and TRBJ2-1; TRBD2 matches at 8 bases. Germline V gives CDR1 MRHNA, CDR2 SNTAGT. The CDR3 spans 13 residues. With V trimmed by 6 bases and J by 6 bases, 4 bases remained unmatched. CDR3 DNA sequence: TGTGCCAGCAGCGTTCGGGGGGGCAATGAGCAGTTCTTC. This gives the protein CASSVRGGNEQFF.

V gene TRBV7-9 combines with J gene TRBJ2-5; no definite D call. This CDR3 comprises 13 residues. V lost 1 base, J lost 3 bases, and 6 bases lay in between. CDR1 SEHNR and CDR2 FQNEAQ come from the germline V gene (reference sequence). The CDR3: CASSLDSEETQYF. CDR3 nucleotides: TGTGCCAGCAGCTTAGACTCGGAAGAGACCCAGTACTTC.

The chain joins TRBV28 to TRBJ1-1, with 8 nucleotides matching TRBD1. There are 14 residues in the CDR3. V shed 7 bases and J 1 base; nucleotides not matched to a gene: 5. The V gene's germline CDR1 is MDHEN and CDR2 SYDVKM. For the CDR3, the DNA is TGTGCCAGCATCTCGACAGGGGAGAACACTGAAGCTTTCTTT. As protein: CASISTGENTEAFF. Full variable domain (remainder filled in from reference TRBV28 and TRBJ1-1): DVKVTQSSRYLVKRTGEKVFLECVQDMDHENMFWYRQDPGLGLRLIYFSYDVKMKEKGDIPEGYSVSREKKERFSLILESASTNQTSMYLCASISTGENTEAFFGQGTRLTVV.

This chain links TRBV21-1 with TRBJ2-1; the table assigns TRBD2, which was not confirmed against the DNA. TRBV21-1 counts as a pseudogene. The CDR3 extends over 16 amino acids. The CDR3: CASSKVWRPGGNEQFF. The CDR3 region has the DNA TGTGCCAGCAGCAAAGTGTGGAGGCCCGGGGGCAATGAGCAGTTCTTC.

The V and J genes are TRBV30 and TRBJ1-6; D unclear. This CDR3 comprises 16 residues. The V gene lost 2 bases and the J gene lost 2 bases, with 13 bases spanning the gap. CDR1 and CDR2 from the germline V gene are GTSNPN and SVGIG (reference sequence). The CDR3 DNA reads TGTGCCTGGAGTAGGGAGGGCGGCACCTATAATTCACCCCTCCACTTT. Its translation is CAWSREGGTYNSPLHF.

This sequence joins TRBV5-6 and TRBJ2-7; tentative D call: TRBD1 (9 bases). Trimming shortened V by 4 bases and J by 7 bases, and 18 bases separated the two germline ends. This CDR3 is 14 amino acids long. CDR1 and CDR2 (germline): SGHDT, YYEEEE. This CDR3 reads CASSPGTGTREQYF. The CDR3 coding sequence is TGTGCCAGCAGCCCCGGGACAGGGACTAGGGAGCAGTACTTC.

The chain has TRBV11-2 and TRBJ2-7; D gene uncertain. This CDR3 is built from 14 residues. Germline CDR1 is SGHAT and CDR2 is FQNNGV. Trimming left V 3 bases short and J 2 bases short, with 11 bases between. DNA of the CDR3: TGTGCCAGCAGCTTCCTCGACGGAGCCTACGAGCAGTACTTC. It is translated as CASSFLDGAYEQYF.

The CDR3 DNA reads as TGTGCCAGCAGCTCCGGACTACTTGAGCAGTTCTTC. It encodes CASSSGLLEQFF. The chain is built from TRBV7-9 and TRBJ2-1, with a tentative D call TRBD2 (6 bases). Germline V lookup: CDR1 SEHNR, CDR2 FQNEAQ (reference sequence). The CDR3 sequence is 12 residues long. Trimming cost V 4 bases and J 9 bases, with 10 bases left between them.

The chain joins TRBV6-1 to TRBJ1-3; no definite D call. From germline, CDR1 is MNHNS and CDR2 SASEGT. The ends were cut back, 3 bases at V and 0 bases at J, with 6 bases in the middle. The CDR3 has 14 amino acids. The CDR3 DNA sequence: TGTGCCAGCAGTGACAAGGTCTCTGGAAACACCATATATTTT. Translated, it gives CASSDKVSGNTIYF.

The rearrangement joins TRBV5-1 to TRBJ2-1, with D possibly TRBD2 on 6 matching bases. Per the germline V gene, CDR1 is SGHRS and CDR2 is YFSETQ. V lost 2 bases and J lost 7, with 16 bases in between. CDR3 size: 15 residues. The CDR3 is CASSLPGGRENEQFF. CDR3 DNA sequence: TGCGCCAGCAGCTTACCCGGGGGAAGAGAGAATGAGCAGTTCTTC.

This chain connects TRBV27 to TRBJ2-7, with 8 bases matching TRBD1. Germline V lookup: CDR1 MNHEY, CDR2 SMNVEV (reference sequence). This CDR3 region has 17 residues. V dropped 5 bases and J dropped 3; count of bases not matched to a gene: 15. The CDR3 loop is CASSPPGTGKGIYEQYF. CDR3 in DNA: TGTGCCAGCAGTCCTCCCGGGACAGGTAAAGGGATCTACGAGCAGTACTTC.